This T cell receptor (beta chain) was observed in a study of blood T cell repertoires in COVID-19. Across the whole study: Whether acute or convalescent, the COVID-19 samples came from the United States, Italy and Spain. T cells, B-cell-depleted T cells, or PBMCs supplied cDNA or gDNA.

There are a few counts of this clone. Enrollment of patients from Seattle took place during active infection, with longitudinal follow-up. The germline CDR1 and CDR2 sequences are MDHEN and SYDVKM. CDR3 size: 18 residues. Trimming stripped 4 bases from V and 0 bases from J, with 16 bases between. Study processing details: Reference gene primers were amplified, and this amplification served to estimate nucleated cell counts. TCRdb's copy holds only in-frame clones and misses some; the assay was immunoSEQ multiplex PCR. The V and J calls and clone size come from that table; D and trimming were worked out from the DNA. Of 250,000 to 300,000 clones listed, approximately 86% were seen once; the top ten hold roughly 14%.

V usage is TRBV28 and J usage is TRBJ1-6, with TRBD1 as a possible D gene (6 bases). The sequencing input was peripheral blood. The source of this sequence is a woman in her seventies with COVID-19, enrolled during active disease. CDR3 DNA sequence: TGTGCCAGCAGTTCGGGGGGCAGCTTTCGCTCCTATAATTCACCCCTCCACTTT. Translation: CASSSGGSFRSYNSPLHF.